This T cell receptor (beta chain) was found in a study of OX40 agonist ivuxolimab in advanced cancers. Study-wide results and limits: Certain nonresponding patients likewise had low normalized T-cell clonal expansion. Within 6 weeks, CD4+ and CD8+ blood T cells expanded clonally at 0.1 to 3.0 mg/kg. Among expanded peripheral T cells, antigen specificity went undetermined.

Comment on this clone: Its specificity is not known.

The CDR3 has 14 amino acids. J lost 6 bases, V lost 7 bases, and 5 bases had no gene match. CDR1 and CDR2 (germline): WSHSY, SAAADI. Measured with immunoSEQ multiplex PCR; TCRdb has only the in-frame clones, and not every one. The sample contains 71,000 or so clones, over 90% of which appear only once. Autoimmune disease history or systemic immunosuppression disqualified patients. This receptor was obtained from an adult with an advanced solid tumor such as melanoma, head and neck, liver or kidney cancer. Specimen: CD4+ or CD8+ T cells sorted from blood, collected in a trial of the OX40 agonist ivuxolimab. The chain couples TRBV10-2 to TRBJ2-7; 14 bases line up with TRBD2. The CDR3 DNA reads as TGCGCCAGCATTGGGACTAGCGGGAGTAGCGAGCAGTACTTC. Its translation is CASIGTSGSSEQYF.